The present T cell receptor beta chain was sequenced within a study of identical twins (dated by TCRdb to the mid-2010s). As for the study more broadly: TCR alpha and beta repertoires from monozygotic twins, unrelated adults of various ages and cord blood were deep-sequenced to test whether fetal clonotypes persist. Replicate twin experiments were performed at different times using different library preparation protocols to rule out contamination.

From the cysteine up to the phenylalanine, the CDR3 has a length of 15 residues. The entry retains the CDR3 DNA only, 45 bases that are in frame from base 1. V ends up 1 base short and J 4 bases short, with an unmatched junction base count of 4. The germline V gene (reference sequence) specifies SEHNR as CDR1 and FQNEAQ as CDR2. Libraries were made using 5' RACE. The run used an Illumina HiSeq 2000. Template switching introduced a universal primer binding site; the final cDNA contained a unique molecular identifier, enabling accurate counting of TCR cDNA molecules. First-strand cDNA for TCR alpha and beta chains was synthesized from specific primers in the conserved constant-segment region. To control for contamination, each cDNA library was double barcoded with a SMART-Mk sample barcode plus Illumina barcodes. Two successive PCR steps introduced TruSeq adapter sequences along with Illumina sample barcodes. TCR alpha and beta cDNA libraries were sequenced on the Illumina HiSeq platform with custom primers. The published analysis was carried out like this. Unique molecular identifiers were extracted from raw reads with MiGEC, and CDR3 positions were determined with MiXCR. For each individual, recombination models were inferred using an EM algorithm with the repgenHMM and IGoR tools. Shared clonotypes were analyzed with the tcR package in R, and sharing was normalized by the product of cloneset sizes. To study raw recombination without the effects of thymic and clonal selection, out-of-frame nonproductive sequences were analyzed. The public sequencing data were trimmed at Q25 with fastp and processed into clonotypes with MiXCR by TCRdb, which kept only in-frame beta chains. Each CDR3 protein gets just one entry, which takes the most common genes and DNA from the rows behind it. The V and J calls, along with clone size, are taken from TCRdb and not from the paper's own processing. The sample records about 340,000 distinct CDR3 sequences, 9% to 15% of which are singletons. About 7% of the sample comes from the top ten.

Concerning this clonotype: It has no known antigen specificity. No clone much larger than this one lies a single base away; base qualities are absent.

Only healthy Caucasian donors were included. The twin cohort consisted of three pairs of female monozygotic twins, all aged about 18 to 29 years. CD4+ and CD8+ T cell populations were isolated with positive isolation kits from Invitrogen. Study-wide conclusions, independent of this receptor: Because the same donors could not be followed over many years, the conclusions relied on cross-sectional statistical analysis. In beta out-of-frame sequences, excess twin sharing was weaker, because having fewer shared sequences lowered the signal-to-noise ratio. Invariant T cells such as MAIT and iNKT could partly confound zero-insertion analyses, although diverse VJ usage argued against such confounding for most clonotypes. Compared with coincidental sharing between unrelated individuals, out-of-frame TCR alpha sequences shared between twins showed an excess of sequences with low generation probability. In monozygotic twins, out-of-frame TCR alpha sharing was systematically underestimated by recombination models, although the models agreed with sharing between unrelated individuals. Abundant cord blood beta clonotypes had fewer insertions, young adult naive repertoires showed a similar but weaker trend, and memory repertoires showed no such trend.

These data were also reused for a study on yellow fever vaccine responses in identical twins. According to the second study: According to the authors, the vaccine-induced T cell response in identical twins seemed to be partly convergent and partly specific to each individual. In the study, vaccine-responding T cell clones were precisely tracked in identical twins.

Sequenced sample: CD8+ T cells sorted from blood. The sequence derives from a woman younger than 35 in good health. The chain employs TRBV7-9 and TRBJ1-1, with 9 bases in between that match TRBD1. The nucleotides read TGTGCCAGCAGCTTAGTTCGACAGGGGGGCACTGAAGCTTTCTTT. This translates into CASSLVRQGGTEAFF.